Detailed here is one T cell receptor (beta chain). A read error may account for a junction end that differs from germline. The sample belongs to a study of Graves' ophthalmopathy and Graves' hyperthyroidism. No donor had other autoimmune disease, uncontrolled infection, pregnancy or lactation. The CDR3 runs to 15 residues. Per germline, CDR1 WSHSY and CDR2 SAAADI. Beta-chain TCR CDR3 regions were amplified from RNA transcripts. First-round RT-PCR employed HTBI primers, with a second-round multiplex PCR after it. Using its own MiXCR run on the multiplex PCR reads, TCRdb lists one record per CDR3 protein. The sample comprises over a million distinct CDR3 sequences, about two fifths of which are singletons, and more than 9.5% rests with the top ten.

Sequencing used peripheral blood or thyroid tissue (not recorded which). The source is an adult man with Graves' hyperthyroidism. This rearrangement joins TRBV10-2 to TRBJ2-5; TRBD2 matches at 10 bases. CDR3: CASRLSLAGVKTQYF. CDR3 bases: TGTGCCAGCAGGCTCTCCCTAGCGGGAGTAAAGACCCAGTACTTC.